This T cell receptor beta chain stems from a study of blood T cells in healthy people across ages. On the study more broadly: With template switching, about one barcoded beta molecule was captured per two T cells. Findings and caveats of the study: CMV status of donors was unknown, possibly confounding expanded clonotype changes. Estimates of diversity drawn from one million T cells were considered underestimates.

In the case of this clonotype: Its antigen is not identified.

With a J-beta primer mix and a sample-barcoded 5' primer, a second PCR ran roughly 6 to 11 cycles. Researchers report that a template-switch adaptor with 12 random nucleotides tagged each cDNA molecule. TCRdb reprocessed the 5' RACE reads via MiXCR and lists one record per CDR3 protein. This sample has roughly 680,000 distinct CDR3 sequences, with about 52% found just once. Sequencing was carried out using blood. The clonotype originates from an older woman in good health.

The CDR3 DNA reads TGTGCCAGCAGCTCTCACCGGGAGAATGAAAAACTGTTTTTT. Translation gives CASSSHRENEKLFF. This chain joins TRBV6-6 and TRBJ1-4; no firm D call. The germline V and J ends were trimmed by 6 bases and 5 bases, with 13 bases remaining between them. The CDR3 is made up of 14 amino acids. The germline V gene encodes CDR1 MNHNY and CDR2 SVGAGI (reference sequence).